A single sample is the source of the 32 T cell receptor beta chains below, sequenced in a study of cytomegalovirus exposure and HLA in healthy donors. 13 Jbeta primers and 60 Vbeta primers were used for the PCR. Using immunoSEQ multiplex PCR, the repertoire was profiled, and TCRdb retains in-frame clones only, with some absent. The data contain about 92,000 clones, 70% to 90% of them seen just once; the ten biggest clones take up 2% to 2.5%. Sequenced sample: PBMCs. The receptor set was obtained from a man aged 18 to 29 in good health and CMV-seronegative.

The V and J genes are TRBV25-1 and TRBJ2-5, with 9 bases identical to TRBD2. The assigned J gene may be wrong: the sequence end matches TRBJ2-7 better. The CDR3 is 17 residues long. Per the germline V gene, CDR1 is MGHDK and CDR2 is SYGVNS. CDR3 nucleotide sequence: TGTGCCAGCGGCAGCGAAGTAGCGGGGGACCCTTACTACGAGCAGTACTTC. This encodes CASGSEVAGDPYYEQYF.

The chain carries TRBV25-1 and TRBJ2-5, with TRBD1 matching 8 bases. Germline V gene data show CDR1 as MGHDK and CDR2 as SYGVNS. The junction had 10 bases not matched to a gene; V was cut back by 4 bases and J by 3 bases. The CDR3 runs to 16 residues. CDR3: CASSVLRGQGEETQYF. The DNA of the CDR3 is TGTGCCAGCAGTGTTTTGCGCGGACAGGGAGAAGAGACCCAGTACTTC. Variable domain in full (rest from reference TRBV25-1 and TRBJ2-5): EADIYQTPRYLVIGTGKKITLECSQTMGHDKMYWYQQDPGMELHLIHYSYGVNSTEKGDLSSESTVSRIRTEHFPLTLESARPSHTSQYLCASSVLRGQGEETQYFGPGTRLLVL.

The chain uses TRBV9 and TRBJ2-3, with D possibly being TRBD1 (6 bases). The CDR3 extends over 15 amino acids. Germline V gene lookup returns CDR1 SGDLS and CDR2 YYNGEE. V lost 1 base and J 4 bases, leaving 13 bases between the germline ends. CDR3 sequence reads: CASSVTTGSADTQYF. The CDR3, as DNA: TGTGCCAGCAGCGTAACGACAGGTTCGGCAGATACGCAGTATTTT.

This chain uses TRBV14 with TRBJ2-5; 9 nucleotides line up with TRBD2. The CDR3 spans 16 residues. The trim removed 0 bases at V and 5 bases at J, leaving 7 bases unmatched. Per the germline V gene, CDR1 is SGHDN and CDR2 is FVKESK. Here the CDR3 DNA reads TGTGCCAGCAGCCAAGAGCGGGGACTAGCCGCGGAGACCCAGTACTTC. Translation: CASSQERGLAAETQYF.

The rearrangement links TRBV9 to TRBJ2-7, with D perhaps TRBD2 (5 bases). Looked up from germline, CDR1 is SGDLS and CDR2 is YYNGEE. The CDR3 contains 15 residues. The V and J ends lost 4 bases and 1 base respectively, with 15 bases between them. Here the CDR3 DNA reads TGTGCCAGCAGCCGAGGGCATGTCGGGTCCTACGAGCAGTACTTC. Residues: CASSRGHVGSYEQYF.

The chain has TRBV6-1 and TRBJ1-2; weak D call: TRBD1 (5 bases). This CDR3 contains 13 residues. Germline lookup yields CDR1 MNHNS and CDR2 SASEGT. The V end was cut by 8 bases, the J end by 7 bases, with 17 bases between. CDR3 in amino acids: CASGAGGGVGYTF. CDR3 DNA sequence: TGTGCCAGCGGCGCCGGGGGAGGGGTTGGCTACACCTTC.

The chain couples TRBV5-3 to TRBJ2-5, with TRBD2 identical over 9 bases. TRBV5-3 is placed among ORFs of uncertain function. The CDR3 runs to 15 residues. J lost 5 bases, V lost 2 bases, and 7 bases had no gene match. CDR3 in amino acids: CARSLAGGILETQYF. In nucleotides, the CDR3 is TGTGCCAGAAGCTTAGCGGGGGGTATACTGGAGACCCAGTACTTC.

The rearrangement joins TRBV5-1 to TRBJ1-1; 12 bases fit TRBD1. The germline gives CDR1 SGHRS, CDR2 YFSETQ. The V and J ends lost 3 bases and 5 bases, in that order; junction bases with no gene match: 8. The CDR3 spans 16 residues. The DNA for the CDR3 is TGCGCCAGCAGCTCCGGGACAGGGGGCGAGCGGACTGAAGCTTTCTTT. It codes for CASSSGTGGERTEAFF.

The J gene is TRBJ1-4, the V gene TRBV9; D gene uncertain. V was trimmed by 7 bases and J by 3 bases, leaving 16 bases between them. This CDR3 contains 15 residues. Looked up from germline, CDR1 is SGDLS and CDR2 is YYNGEE. CDR3 nucleotides: TGTGCCAGCCAAGTAGAGGGCGTTTCTAATGAAAAACTGTTTTTT. Translating it yields CASQVEGVSNEKLFF.

The genes are TRBV7-6 and TRBJ1-4; possibly TRBD1 for D (6 bases). CDR3 length: 15 residues. Germline CDR1 SGHVS, CDR2 FNYEAQ. The V end was cut by 0 bases, the J end by 4 bases, with 9 bases between. The CDR3 DNA reads as TGTGCCAGCAGCTTAGCGGCAGGGGATAATGAAAAACTGTTTTTT. Protein: CASSLAAGDNEKLFF.

In its sample, this clone was seen a few times. The chain recombines TRBV27 with TRBJ2-7; TRBD2 matches 9 bases. J was trimmed by 0 bases and V by 5 bases; bases with no gene match: 5. Germline loops: CDR1 MNHEY, CDR2 SMNVEV (reference sequence). The CDR3 covers 15 residues. The CDR3: CASSTLAGVSYEQYF. In nucleotides, the CDR3 is TGTGCCAGCAGTACCTTAGCGGGGGTCTCCTACGAGCAGTACTTC.

The chain couples TRBV6-1 to TRBJ1-5; perhaps TRBD1 as D (5 bases). This CDR3 contains 17 residues. Germline assignment: CDR1 MNHNS and CDR2 SASEGT. Trimming took off 3 bases at V and 7 bases at J, with 22 bases between the two ends. The CDR3 nucleotides read TGTGCCAGCAGTGAGAGGCAGGGTACATTACTCCGCCAGCCCCAGCATTTT. Its translation: CASSERQGTLLRQPQHF.

The genes are TRBV30 and TRBJ2-4, with 11 positions matching TRBD2. The CDR3 loop spans 13 amino acids. With 0 bases clipped from V and 14 bases from J, the junction kept 6 bases outside the gene matches. Germline V lookup: CDR1 GTSNPN, CDR2 SVGIG (reference sequence). The CDR3 sequence is CAWSVRSGGAKYF. In DNA, the CDR3 is TGTGCCTGGAGTGTACGTAGCGGGGGGGCTAAGTACTTC.

The chain combines TRBV9 with TRBJ1-2, with a tentative D call TRBD1 (5 bases). This CDR3 has 12 amino acids. Looked up from germline, CDR1 is SGDLS and CDR2 is YYNGEE. The germline V and J ends were trimmed by 2 bases and 9 bases, with 11 bases remaining between them. CDR3 bases: TGTGCCAGCAGCGTGAGCAGGGTGTGCTACACCTTC. This codes for CASSVSRVCYTF.

The V and J genes are TRBV5-1 and TRBJ1-6; D is possibly TRBD1 (6 bases). Trimming removed 3 bases at V and 9 bases at J, with 13 bases between. Germline V gene data show CDR1 as SGHRS and CDR2 as YFSETQ. CDR3 length: 14 amino acids. CDR3 nucleotides: TGCGCCAGCAGCTCACAGGGTGACGGTTCACCCCTCCACTTT. It encodes CASSSQGDGSPLHF.

The chain links TRBV9 to TRBJ1-1, with D perhaps matching TRBD1 (6 bases). Trimming pared 3 bases from V and 1 base from J, leaving 13 bases between. This CDR3 contains 15 residues. Germline V lookup: CDR1 SGDLS, CDR2 YYNGEE. CDR3 loop: CASSGGGTGNTEAFF. The CDR3 region has the DNA TGTGCCAGCAGCGGGGGGGGCACCGGGAACACTGAAGCTTTCTTT.

The V call is TRBV11-1, the J call TRBJ1-3; D remains unclear. CDR3 length: 13 amino acids. The V and J ends lost 8 bases and 9 bases respectively, with 17 bases between them. Germline V lookup: CDR1 SGHAT, CDR2 FQDESV (reference sequence). CDR3 protein: CASARHYGATIYF. CDR3 DNA sequence: TGTGCCAGCGCCAGACATTACGGCGCCACCATATATTTT.

This chain uses TRBV6-5 with TRBJ2-1; 9 bases fit TRBD1. The CDR3 length is 11 residues. Germline values: CDR1 MNHEY, CDR2 SVGAGI. The V and J ends lost 10 bases and 14 bases, in that order; junction bases with no gene match: 9. CDR3 in DNA: TGTGCCACCAAAACAGGGGGCGGCGAGTTCTTC. It translates to CATKTGGGEFF.

V and J are TRBV6-5 and TRBJ2-5, with D possibly TRBD2 on 6 matching bases. V lost 11 bases and J 4 bases, leaving 17 bases between the germline ends. Germline V CDR1 and CDR2: MNHEY, SVGAGI. There are 13 residues in the CDR3. The CDR3, as DNA: TGTGCCCACGGGAGAGGCGGGGTAGAGACCCAGTACTTC. This sequence encodes CAHGRGGVETQYF.

The J gene is TRBJ1-5, the V gene TRBV18; no clear D gene. The V end lost 3 bases, the J end lost 0 bases, and 12 bases lay between the germline ends. The CDR3 sequence is 16 residues long. Germline loops: CDR1 KGHSH, CDR2 LQKENI. The CDR3 protein is CASSPIVSNSNQPQHF. Written as DNA, the CDR3 is TGTGCCAGCTCACCGATAGTCTCAAATAGCAATCAGCCCCAGCATTTT. The entire variable domain, with the rest obtained from reference TRBV18 and TRBJ1-5, is as follows: NAGVMQNPRHLVRRRGQEARLRCSPMKGHSHVYWYRQLPEEGLKFMVYLQKENIIDESGMPKERFSAEFPKEGPSILRIQQVVRGDSAAYFCASSPIVSNSNQPQHFGDGTRLSIL.

The gene calls are TRBV2 and TRBJ1-2; 7 bases fit TRBD1. The V gene's germline CDR1 is SNHLY and CDR2 FYNNEI. The ends lost 10 bases at V and 1 base at J; junction bases unmatched: 9. CDR3 length equals 14 residues. The CDR3 loop reads CANPRDSLNYGYTF. CDR3 sequence (DNA): TGTGCCAACCCACGGGACAGCCTTAACTATGGCTACACCTTC. The complete variable domain, with remaining parts taken from reference TRBV2 and TRBJ1-2, reads EPEVTQTPSHQVTQMGQEVILRCVPISNHLYFYWYRQILGQKVEFLVSFYNNEISEKSEIFDDQFSVERPDGSNFTLKIRSTKLEDSAMYFCANPRDSLNYGYTFGSGTRLTVV.

The V call is TRBV9, the J call TRBJ1-5; perhaps TRBD1 as D (6 bases). Trimming took 6 bases from V and 4 from J, leaving 17 bases between them. Per the germline V gene, CDR1 is SGDLS and CDR2 is YYNGEE. CDR3 length: 15 residues. CDR3 bases: TGTGCCAGCAACCCCACCGGGGGGCGGAATCAGCCCCAGCATTTT. Its protein product is CASNPTGGRNQPQHF.

This clone appeared a single time. The chain combines TRBV11-2 with TRBJ1-5; D remains ambiguous. CDR3 length: 12 amino acids. V lost 1 base, J lost 6 bases, and 4 bases lay in between. Germline assignment: CDR1 SGHAT and CDR2 FQNNGV. CDR3 in amino acids: CASSLAGQPQHF. The CDR3 bases are TGTGCCAGCAGCTTAGCCGGTCAGCCCCAGCATTTT.

V is TRBV20-1 and J is TRBJ2-3; D unresolved. Germline-derived CDR1 and CDR2 are DFQATT and SNEGSKA (reference sequence). CDR3 size: 11 residues. With 5 bases removed from V and 6 bases from J, the gap between germline ends came to 9 bases. CDR3 residues: CSAEVLDTQYF. The CDR3 region has the DNA TGCAGTGCTGAGGTGTTGGATACGCAGTATTTT.

CDR3 residues: CAWSLMGGGETQYF. CDR3 nucleotide sequence: TGTGCCTGGAGCCTAATGGGGGGAGGAGAGACCCAGTACTTC. J is TRBJ2-5 and V is TRBV30; a possible D gene is TRBD2 (6 bases). Germline values: CDR1 GTSNPN, CDR2 SVGIG (reference sequence). This CDR3 contains 14 residues. Trimming pared 3 bases from V and 4 bases from J, leaving 15 bases between. The whole variable domain, filled in from reference TRBV30 and TRBJ2-5, reads SQTIHQWPATLVQPVGSPLSLECTVEGTSNPNLYWYRQAAGRGLQLLFYSVGIGQISSEVPQNLSASRPQDRQFILSSKKLLLSDSGFYLCAWSLMGGGETQYFGPGTRLLVL.

The CDR3 loop reads CASSYGQNTEAFF. For the CDR3, the DNA is TGTGCCAGCAGTTACGGGCAGAACACTGAAGCTTTCTTT. The chain is built from TRBV6-6 and TRBJ1-1; D ambiguous. CDR3 length equals 13 residues. Germline CDR1 is MNHNY and CDR2 is SVGAGI (reference sequence). V lost 2 bases and J lost 1, with 5 bases in between.

This sequence joins TRBV5-4 and TRBJ2-7, with 9 bases aligning to TRBD2. This CDR3 has 15 amino acids. In germline, CDR1 is SGHNT, CDR2 YYREEE (reference sequence). Germline trimming cut 0 bases from V and 3 bases from J; bases unmatched to any gene: 4. CDR3 sequence: CASSLDERGVYEQYF. The CDR3 DNA reads as TGTGCCAGCAGCTTGGACGAGCGGGGGGTCTACGAGCAGTACTTC.

CDR3 DNA sequence: TGCGCCAGCAGCCAAGTGTTTAGACAGGGTAGATATGGCTACACCTTC. Translation: CASSQVFRQGRYGYTF. V is TRBV4-1 and J is TRBJ1-2; 7 positions agree with TRBD1. The CDR3 is 16 amino acids. J gave up 5 bases and V 1 base, and 10 bases lay outside the gene matches. Germline-derived CDR1 and CDR2 are MGHRA and YSYEKL.

This rearrangement joins TRBV2 to TRBJ1-5; 9 positions agree with TRBD1. The germline V gene has CDR1 SNHLY and CDR2 FYNNEI. This CDR3 comprises 17 residues. Unmatched junction bases numbered 7, after V lost 4 bases and J lost 0 bases. Here the CDR3 reads CASSAGQGLYSNQPQHF. The CDR3 nucleotides read TGTGCCAGCAGTGCGGGACAGGGACTTTATAGCAATCAGCCCCAGCATTTT.

This clone occurred a few times. V gene TRBV6-5 combines with J gene TRBJ1-2; D ambiguous. Per germline, CDR1 MNHEY and CDR2 SVGAGI. This CDR3 spans 14 amino acids. V lost 2 bases and J lost 2, with 9 bases in between. This chain's CDR3 is CASSYRRANYGYTF. Here the CDR3 DNA reads TGTGCCAGCAGTTACAGGAGGGCAAACTATGGCTACACCTTC.

The rearrangement links TRBV2 to TRBJ2-1; D perhaps matches TRBD2 (7 bases). V lost 7 bases, J lost 8 bases, and 21 bases lay in between. This CDR3 contains 15 residues. CDR1 SNHLY and CDR2 FYNNEI come from the germline V gene. As DNA, the CDR3 is TGTGCCAGCACTGAGGGGGGGGCTCCCAACCATGAGCAGTTCTTC. It yields the protein CASTEGGAPNHEQFF. The whole variable domain, remainder taken from reference TRBV2 and TRBJ2-1, is EPEVTQTPSHQVTQMGQEVILRCVPISNHLYFYWYRQILGQKVEFLVSFYNNEISEKSEIFDDQFSVERPDGSNFTLKIRSTKLEDSAMYFCASTEGGAPNHEQFFGPGTRLTVL.

V is TRBV6-1 and J is TRBJ1-3; perhaps TRBD1 as D (6 bases). The CDR3 is made up of 14 amino acids. The V end lost 3 bases, the J end lost 4 bases, and 10 bases lay between the germline ends. Germline CDR1 is MNHNS and CDR2 is SASEGT. In DNA form, the CDR3 reads TGTGCCAGCAGTGAGATGGGGGCCGGAAACACCATATATTTT. It yields the protein CASSEMGAGNTIYF.